This T cell receptor beta chain comes out of a study of T cell responses to AZD1222 COVID-19 vaccine. The CDR3 is 14 amino acids. Profiling relied on immunoSEQ multiplex PCR, and the TCRdb table lists in-frame clones only, not all of them. The sample records about 140,000 clones, around 94% being singletons. Sequenced here: peripheral blood, sampled after recovery from COVID-19. The TCR was taken from an adult who had recovered from COVID-19. The V gene is TRBV21-1, the J gene TRBJ2-3; the D call of TRBD2 is as the table states it, not checked on the DNA. TRBV21-1 is a documented pseudogene. CDR3 protein: CASSKGTSTDTQYF. Written as DNA, the CDR3 is TGTGCCAGCAGCAAAGGCACTAGCACAGATACGCAGTATTTT.